This T cell receptor beta chain was retrieved from a study of human T cells and chemical hapten exposure. Across the study: Among samples, TCR yields varied mainly because of small differences in pooled library volume.

Study results and caveats: Significantly greater numbers of large CDR3 similarity clusters came from expanded TCRs than from controls. Patch test score was positively correlated with the counts of PT1 expanded TCRs. Those TCRs sitting above 1 in 1000 frequency stayed the same with DPC sensitization.

Time point: patch test 2, 6 weeks after DPC sensitization. Documented treatment: therapeutic diphenylcyclopropenone sensitization with weekly scalp DPC. Using its own MiXCR run on the RACE reads, TCRdb lists one record per CDR3 protein. Among approximately 68,000 distinct CDR3 sequences listed, around 8.8% were seen once. Germline lookup yields CDR1 MNHEY and CDR2 SMNVEV (reference sequence). V trimming: 6 bases; J trimming: 4 bases; junction bases outside the gene matches: 9. The CDR3 runs to 15 residues. About this clonotype itself: Its antigen is not identified.

The input for sequencing was whole blood, taken in connection with sensitization to the hapten diphenylcyclopropenone (DPC). The rearrangement links TRBV27 to TRBJ2-3; 8 bases line up with TRBD2. The clonotype originates from a woman aged 45-59 years with alopecia areata. Some clones in this sample may be carry-over from other donors' samples. The CDR3 here is CASRVAGLGADTQYF. The CDR3 DNA reads TGTGCCAGCAGAGTTGCGGGACTAGGGGCAGATACGCAGTATTTT.